This is a list of T cell receptor beta chains from one sample in a study of vaccination and CD4 T cells after COVID-19. TCRdb fed the PCR reads into MiXCR, producing one record per CDR3 protein. The repertoire holds fewer than 30,000 distinct CDR3 sequences, with roughly 31% as singletons. No antigens are known for them. Sequencing was performed on CD4+ T cells from blood, cultured in vitro, taken about 7 months after SARS-CoV-2 vaccination. Receptors were obtained from a human donor who had recovered from COVID-19. The CDR3 runs from the conserved cysteine through the conserved F or W. The D gene is left open where the match is weak. For some rows the clone size is stated as once, few or many, or as a class when expanded; others skip it.

TGTGCCAGCTCACCGGGACTAGCGGCGTTTCGGGGGGAGACCCAGTACTTC	CASSPGLAAFRGETQYF	NA	TRBV6-2/TRBV6-3	TRBD2	TRBJ2-5
TGCAGTGCTAGTGGCGGGGGGTCCTACGAGCAGTACTTC	CSASGGGSYEQYF	NA	TRBV20-1	TRBD2	TRBJ2-7
TGCAGTGCTAACAAAGACAGTGGAAATAGCAATCAGCCCCAGCATTTT	CSANKDSGNSNQPQHF	medium-sized	TRBV20-1	NA	TRBJ1-5
TGTGCCAGCGCTGAGAAGGGTTTACGGCAGTACTTC	CASAEKGLRQYF	few	TRBV28	NA	TRBJ2-7
TGCAGTGCTAGTCCCCTCAAAATCACACAGGGTAGCCGCAACTATGGCTACACCTTC	CSASPLKITQGSRNYGYTF	once	TRBV20-1	NA	TRBJ1-2
TGTGCCAGCTCCCCCGGCGCGGATAGCACAGATACGCAGTATTTT	CASSPGADSTDTQYF	NA	TRBV18	NA	TRBJ2-3
TGTGCCAGCAGACGGACAGGGACTTTAAATCAGCCCCAGCATTTT	CASRRTGTLNQPQHF	NA	TRBV6-2/TRBV6-3	TRBD1	TRBJ1-5
TGTGCCAGCAGCCTCGGGACTAGCGGGAGGCAGGCCGGGGAGCTGTTTTTT	CASSLGTSGRQAGELFF	NA	TRBV7-9	TRBD2	TRBJ2-2
TGTGCCAGCAGACGGGACTTGAGCTCCTACGAGCAGTACTTC	CASRRDLSSYEQYF	once	TRBV2	NA	TRBJ2-7
TGTGCCAGCCGCTACGGCGCAGGGGAGGGCTATGGCTACACCTTC	CASRYGAGEGYGYTF	many	TRBV6-1	NA	TRBJ1-2
TGCGCCAGCAGCTTGGAAGGGACTGGTGAGCAGTTCTTC	CASSLEGTGEQFF	NA	TRBV5-1	NA	TRBJ2-1
TGTGCCAGCGGCCCCGTTAACTATGGCTACACCTTC	CASGPVNYGYTF	few	TRBV7-8	NA	TRBJ1-2
TGTGCCATCAGCTCACAGCAGGGGCAGCCCCAGCATTTT	CAISSQQGQPQHF	medium-sized	TRBV10-3	NA	TRBJ1-5
TGTGCCAGCAGTACCAGACAGGGGTCTTGGAACGAGCAGTACTTC	CASSTRQGSWNEQYF	NA	TRBV6-1	TRBD1	TRBJ2-7
TGTGCCAGCAGCTTATCCCCTACTAGGGCCTGGTACTTC	CASSLSPTRAWYF	many	TRBV7-2	NA	TRBJ2-5
TGTGCCAGCAGTTCGATGGACAGGGTCTCACAGCCCCAGCATTTT	CASSSMDRVSQPQHF	medium-sized	TRBV6-5	TRBD1	TRBJ1-5
TGTGCCAGCAGCTTAGTCGGTGATAATGAGCAGTTCTTC	CASSLVGDNEQFF	few	TRBV7-8	NA	TRBJ2-1
TGTGCCAGCAGTGAAGGGGCGGGAGTAGTCAAGTTCTTC	CASSEGAGVVKFF	NA	TRBV2	TRBD2	TRBJ2-1
TGTGCCAGCAGTGCCAGACAGGGGTCCGGGGCCAACGTCCTGACTTTC	CASSARQGSGANVLTF	NA	TRBV12-3/TRBV12-4	TRBD1	TRBJ2-6
TGTGCCAGTAGTACATACGGGCAGGGGGGAGAGACCCAGTACTTC	CASSTYGQGGETQYF	once	TRBV19	NA	TRBJ2-5
TGTGCCATCAGTGAGACCCACAGGGGGCAAAATGAGCAGTTCTTC	CAISETHRGQNEQFF	NA	TRBV10-3	TRBD1	TRBJ2-1
TGTGCCAGCAGTAGAATCAGGGGGGCTGCAGAGACCCAGTACTTC	CASSRIRGAAETQYF	few	TRBV6-1	NA	TRBJ2-5
TGTGCCAGCAGTCCAGGGGGCTCGGGTCAGCCCCAGCATTTT	CASSPGGSGQPQHF	once	TRBV11-3	TRBD1	TRBJ1-5
TGTGCCAGCAGTGATCCAGTTGCAGGCTACACCTTC	CASSDPVAGYTF	NA	TRBV25-1	NA	TRBJ1-2
TGTGCCAGCAGCTTAGGGTCCCGACTAGCGGAAGAAAATGAGCAGTTCTTC	CASSLGSRLAEENEQFF	NA	TRBV11-3	TRBD2	TRBJ2-1
TGCAGCGTTGAAGATCCAATGGCGGGAGTACTCAATGAGCAGTTCTTC	CSVEDPMAGVLNEQFF	medium-sized	TRBV29-1	TRBD2	TRBJ2-1
TGTGCCAGCAGCCCTCAACGGGGGCACTACAATGAGCAGTTCTTC	CASSPQRGHYNEQFF	NA	TRBV7-8	NA	TRBJ2-1
TGTGCCAGCAGTTTACTCGGAGACAGAGGGGGAGAGACCCAGTACTTC	CASSLLGDRGGETQYF	NA	TRBV6-5	NA	TRBJ2-5
TGCGCCAGCAGCCACCAACAGGGGGCGAGCGGCTACGAGCAGTACTTC	CASSHQQGASGYEQYF	NA	TRBV4-3	TRBD1	TRBJ2-7
TGTGCCAGCAGCTTAACGGGCCTAGCGACTCGCACAGATACGCAGTATTTT	CASSLTGLATRTDTQYF	NA	TRBV7-3	NA	TRBJ2-3
TGCAGTGCTCCAAACACGGGGCAAGGGACCCAGTACTTC	CSAPNTGQGTQYF	few	TRBV20-1	NA	TRBJ2-5
TGTGCCAGCAGCTGGACTAGCGGGAGACACAATGAGCAGTTCTTC	CASSWTSGRHNEQFF	NA	TRBV5-4	TRBD2	TRBJ2-1
TGTGCCAGCAGCAGACCCGGGACTAGAGGCCACAATGAGCAGTTCTTC	CASSRPGTRGHNEQFF	NA	TRBV7-9	TRBD2	TRBJ2-1
TGTGCCAGCAGCTCCCCGACCGGGACAGGGATAGTCTACGAGCAGTACTTC	CASSSPTGTGIVYEQYF	NA	TRBV7-9	TRBD1	TRBJ2-7
TGTGCCAGCAGTTTCCAGGGGGCTGGAGAGACCCAGTACTTC	CASSFQGAGETQYF	NA	TRBV28	TRBD1	TRBJ2-5
TGTGCCAGCAGTTCCACTAGCCGTTCCTACGAGCAGTACTTC	CASSSTSRSYEQYF	few	TRBV28	NA	TRBJ2-7
TGTGCCATCAGTGACCCGGGACGGAGGACCTACGAGCAGTACTTC	CAISDPGRRTYEQYF	NA	TRBV10-3	NA	TRBJ2-7
TGCGCCAGCAGTAGGGGGGACCCATGGGAGACCCAGTACTTC	CASSRGDPWETQYF	NA	TRBV5-1	NA	TRBJ2-5
TGTGCCAGCAGAACTAGCGGGGGCTACGAGCAGTACTTC	CASRTSGGYEQYF	NA	TRBV6-1	TRBD2	TRBJ2-7
TGCAGCGTGGAGATGGACAGGGTTGGCAATCAGCCCCAGCATTTT	CSVEMDRVGNQPQHF	few	TRBV29-1	TRBD1	TRBJ1-5
TGTGCCAGCAGCCAAGGCCGGTCCGCGGAGACCCAGTACTTC	CASSQGRSAETQYF	NA	TRBV4-2	NA	TRBJ2-5
TGTGCCAGCAGCCAGGGTGATGGCTACACCTTC	CASSQGDGYTF	NA	TRBV6-1	NA	TRBJ1-2
TGTGCCAGCAGCCCACCGAACCGGGAGGGACGGGATGAGCAGTTCTTC	CASSPPNREGRDEQFF	NA	TRBV7-9	TRBD2	TRBJ2-1